A single sample gave rise to the 14 T cell receptor beta chains below, sequenced in a study of blood T cell repertoires in COVID-19. Using immunoSEQ multiplex PCR, the repertoire was profiled, and TCRdb retains in-frame clones only, with some absent. The sample records roughly 330,000 clones, 88% being singletons. The sample comprised peripheral blood. Receptor source: a woman aged 50 to 65 with active or convalescent COVID-19.

The sample holds a few counts of this clone. This rearrangement joins TRBV5-1 to TRBJ1-2, with D tentatively TRBD1 (6 bases). CDR1 and CDR2 from the germline V gene are SGHRS and YFSETQ. Trimming removed 2 bases at V and 4 bases at J, with 15 bases between. The length of the CDR3 is 15 residues. This CDR3 is CASSLTGGASYGYTF. CDR3 DNA: TGCGCCAGCAGCTTAACGGGGGGCGCAAGCTATGGCTACACCTTC.

The chain links TRBV6-5 to TRBJ2-7, with 8 bases that match TRBD1. V gave up 4 bases and J gave up 4 bases; unmatched junction bases: 9. Germline values: CDR1 MNHEY, CDR2 SVGAGI. CDR3 size: 15 residues. The CDR3 DNA reads TGTGCCAGCAGTTCATCAGGGACAGGTTGGTACGAGCAGTACTTC. Its protein product is CASSSSGTGWYEQYF.

The count of this clone is one. This rearrangement joins TRBV28 to TRBJ2-7; 11 bases agree with TRBD2. The CDR3 runs 16 residues. The germline V gene has CDR1 MDHEN and CDR2 SYDVKM. V trimming: 1 base; J trimming: 2 bases; junction bases outside the gene matches: 4. The CDR3 DNA is TGTGCCAGCAGTTTATATCTAGCGGGAGGTGCCTACGAGCAGTACTTC. Protein: CASSLYLAGGAYEQYF.

V gene TRBV5-4 combines with J gene TRBJ2-2; 9 bases line up with TRBD2. This CDR3 spans 15 amino acids. Germline lookup yields CDR1 SGHNT and CDR2 YYREEE (reference sequence). The V segment lost 0 bases and the J segment 7 bases; nucleotides outside the gene matches: 4. CDR3 loop: CASSLASGGHGELFF. Here the CDR3 DNA reads TGTGCCAGCAGCTTGGCCAGCGGGGGGCACGGGGAGCTGTTTTTT. Full variable domain (outside the CDR3, taken from reference TRBV5-4 and TRBJ2-2): ETGVTQSPTHLIKTRGQQVTLRCSSQSGHNTVSWYQQALGQGPQFIFQYYREEENGRGNFPPRFSGLQFPNYSSELNVNALELDDSALYLCASSLASGGHGELFFGEGSRLTVL.

This clone was picked up one time. The V gene is TRBV30, the J gene TRBJ1-1; D gene uncertain. The ends were cut back, 6 bases at V and 0 bases at J, with 17 bases in the middle. The V gene's germline CDR1 is GTSNPN and CDR2 SVGIG (reference sequence). CDR3 length: 15 amino acids. CDR3 DNA: TGTGCCTGCCTTAGAATCCACAGACTGAACACTGAAGCTTTCTTT. Residues: CACLRIHRLNTEAFF.

This chain connects TRBV7-9 to TRBJ1-5; D call uncertain. The V end lost 4 bases, the J end lost 2 bases, and 15 bases lay between the germline ends. The CDR3 covers 16 residues. Germline values: CDR1 SEHNR, CDR2 FQNEAQ (reference sequence). The CDR3 nucleotides read TGTGCCAGCAGCTCGGAGTTGGAGGAAGGCAATCAGCCCCAGCATTTT. This translates into CASSSELEEGNQPQHF.

This clone has a handful of counts. The chain combines TRBV18 with TRBJ1-2; D might be TRBD1 (5 bases). Trimming removed 3 bases at V and 6 bases at J, with 11 bases between. This CDR3 spans 13 amino acids. Germline V gene sequence: CDR1 KGHSH, CDR2 LQKENI. CDR3 amino acids: CASSPRPGDGYTF. CDR3 DNA sequence: TGTGCCAGCTCACCCCGCCCGGGGGATGGCTACACCTTC.

The V and J genes are TRBV12-5 and TRBJ2-1; D is ambiguous. V lost 5 bases and J 0 bases, leaving 14 bases between the germline ends. Germline assignment: CDR1 LGHNT and CDR2 FRNRAP. The CDR3 has 16 residues. CDR3 DNA: TGTGCTAGTGGTCCCGATGGCGGAAGCTCCTACAATGAGCAGTTCTTC. Translated: CASGPDGGSSYNEQFF.

This clone was observed a few times. The V call is TRBV30, the J call TRBJ2-1, with TRBD2 matching 7 bases. This CDR3 contains 14 residues. Germline V gene sequence: CDR1 GTSNPN, CDR2 SVGIG (reference sequence). V was pared by 4 bases and J by 5 bases, with 8 bases of the junction left unmatched. The DNA of the CDR3 is TGTGCCTGGAATCCGGGACTACAGAACAATGAGCAGTTCTTC. Its protein product is CAWNPGLQNNEQFF.

The chain uses TRBV21-1 and TRBJ2-5; the table's D gene call, TRBD1, was not cross checked with the DNA. TRBV21-1 is a known pseudogene. The CDR3 runs to 17 residues. The CDR3 reads CASSSVPRDRAQETQYF. The CDR3 DNA is TGTGCCAGCAGCAGCGTCCCCCGGGACAGGGCCCAAGAGACCCAGTACTTC.

In its sample, this clone was seen a few times. The chain joins TRBV9 to TRBJ2-3; 7 positions agree with TRBD2. This CDR3 has 18 amino acids. The germline V gene encodes CDR1 SGDLS and CDR2 YYNGEE. V lost 0 bases and J lost 3; bases outside the gene matches: 13. CDR3 loop: CASSVVGGRDGWTDTQYF. CDR3 bases: TGTGCCAGCAGCGTAGTGGGAGGGAGGGATGGTTGGACAGATACGCAGTATTTT.

A note on this clone: Different DNA sequences within this sample yield the same CDR3. V is TRBV3-1 (or the pseudogene TRBV3-2) and J is TRBJ1-3, with D unresolved. The CDR3 sequence is 12 residues long. V was shortened by 4 bases and J by 7 bases, with 8 bases between the two germline ends. Germline loops: CDR1 LGHDT, CDR2 YNNKEL (reference sequence). CDR3 coding DNA: TGTGCCAGCAGCCCCTCGGGGAACACCATATATTTT. This translates into CASSPSGNTIYF.

The rearrangement joins TRBV9 to TRBJ2-1; D is undetermined. The V gene's germline CDR1 is SGDLS and CDR2 YYNGEE. Trimming removed 6 bases at V and 7 bases at J, with 20 bases between. The CDR3 covers 15 residues. The CDR3 coding sequence is TGTGCCAGCACCGCCCAGGTCAACTCCGGTAATGAGCAGTTCTTC. It specifies CASTAQVNSGNEQFF.

This chain joins TRBV5-4 and TRBJ1-4; unclear D gene. With 2 bases removed from V and 0 bases from J, the gap between germline ends came to 11 bases. This CDR3 contains 16 residues. Germline V gives CDR1 SGHNT, CDR2 YYREEE (reference sequence). The CDR3 sequence: CASSFQATTTNEKLFF. DNA for the CDR3: TGTGCCAGCAGCTTTCAGGCCACCACAACTAATGAAAAACTGTTTTTT.